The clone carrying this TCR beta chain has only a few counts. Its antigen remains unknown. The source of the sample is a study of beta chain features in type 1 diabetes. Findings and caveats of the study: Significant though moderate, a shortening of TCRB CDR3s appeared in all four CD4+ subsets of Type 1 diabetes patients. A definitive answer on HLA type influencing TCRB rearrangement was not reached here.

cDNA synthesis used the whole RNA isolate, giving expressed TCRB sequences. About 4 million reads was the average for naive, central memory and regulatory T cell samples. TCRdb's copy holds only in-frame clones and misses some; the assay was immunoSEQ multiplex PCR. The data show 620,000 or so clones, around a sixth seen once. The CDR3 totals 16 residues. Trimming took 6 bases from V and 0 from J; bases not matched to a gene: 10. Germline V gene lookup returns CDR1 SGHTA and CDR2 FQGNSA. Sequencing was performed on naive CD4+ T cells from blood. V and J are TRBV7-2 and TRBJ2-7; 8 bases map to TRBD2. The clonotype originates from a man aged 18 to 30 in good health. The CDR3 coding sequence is TGTGCCAGCAGTCCAGGAACGGGACTAGACTCCTACGAGCAGTACTTC. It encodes CASSPGTGLDSYEQYF.